The entry below gives a single T cell receptor (beta chain) sequence along with its context. This sample was included in a study of shared clonotypes between healthy human individuals. The CDR3 has 16 amino acids. Germline V lookup: CDR1 SGHNT, CDR2 YYREEE (reference sequence). Trimming took 1 base from V and 4 from J, leaving 16 bases between them. Recent vaccinations or acute infections were absent in the healthy HIV-negative adult donors. A CD45RA+ naive subset and a CD45RA-negative memory subset were split from CD4+ cells. Generated by immunoSEQ multiplex PCR, the TCRdb table keeps only in-frame clones and is missing some. The table shows more than 2 million clones, with about 95% occurring only once.

The sample comprised naive CD4+ T cells sorted from blood. Subset specified: CD45RA+ positively selected. The receptor was isolated from a man in his late teens or twenties in good health. The rearrangement links TRBV5-4 to TRBJ2-3; a possible D gene is TRBD2 (5 bases). CDR3 in DNA: TGTGCCAGCAGCTTGTCGGTCGCTAGCCGGGCAGATACGCAGTATTTT. Its protein product is CASSLSVASRADTQYF.